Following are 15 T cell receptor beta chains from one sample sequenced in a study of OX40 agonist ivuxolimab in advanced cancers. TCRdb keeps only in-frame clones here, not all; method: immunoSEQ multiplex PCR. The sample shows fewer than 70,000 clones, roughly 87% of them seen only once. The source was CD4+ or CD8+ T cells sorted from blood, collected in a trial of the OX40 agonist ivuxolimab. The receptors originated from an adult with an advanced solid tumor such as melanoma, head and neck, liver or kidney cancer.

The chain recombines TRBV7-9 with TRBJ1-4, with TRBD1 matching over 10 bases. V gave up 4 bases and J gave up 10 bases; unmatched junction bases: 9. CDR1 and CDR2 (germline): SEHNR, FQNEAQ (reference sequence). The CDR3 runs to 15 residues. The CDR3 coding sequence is TGTGCCAGCAGCTCCGGGACAGGGGTGGCTGGAAAACTGTTTTTT. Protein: CASSSGTGVAGKLFF.

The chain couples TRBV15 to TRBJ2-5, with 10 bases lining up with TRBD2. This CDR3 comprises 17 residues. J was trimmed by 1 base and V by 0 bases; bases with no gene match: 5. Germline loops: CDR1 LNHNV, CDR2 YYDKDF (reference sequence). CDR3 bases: TGTGCCACCAGCAGAGAGAGCGGGAGGGATCTCCAAGAGACCCAGTACTTC. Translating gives CATSRESGRDLQETQYF.

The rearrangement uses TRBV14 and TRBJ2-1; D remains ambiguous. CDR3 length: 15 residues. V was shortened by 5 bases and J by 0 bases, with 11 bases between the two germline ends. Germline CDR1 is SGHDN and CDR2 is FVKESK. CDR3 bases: TGTGCCAGCAGCATAGGCCTCACCTCCTACAATGAGCAGTTCTTC. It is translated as CASSIGLTSYNEQFF.

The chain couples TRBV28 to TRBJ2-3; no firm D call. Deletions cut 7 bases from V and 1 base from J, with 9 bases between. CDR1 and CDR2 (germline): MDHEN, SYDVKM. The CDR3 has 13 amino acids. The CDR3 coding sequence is TGTGCCAGCATGCACCGTCGCACAGATACGCAGTATTTT. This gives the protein CASMHRRTDTQYF. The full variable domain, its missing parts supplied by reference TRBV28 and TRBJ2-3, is DVKVTQSSRYLVKRTGEKVFLECVQDMDHENMFWYRQDPGLGLRLIYFSYDVKMKEKGDIPEGYSVSREKKERFSLILESASTNQTSMYLCASMHRRTDTQYFGPGTRLTVL.

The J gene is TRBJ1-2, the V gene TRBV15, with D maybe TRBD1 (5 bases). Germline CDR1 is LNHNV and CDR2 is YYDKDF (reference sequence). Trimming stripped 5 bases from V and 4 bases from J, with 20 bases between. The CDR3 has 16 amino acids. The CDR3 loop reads CATSGSQSRAIYGYTF. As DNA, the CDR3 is TGTGCCACCAGCGGTTCGCAGAGCAGGGCTATCTATGGCTACACCTTC.

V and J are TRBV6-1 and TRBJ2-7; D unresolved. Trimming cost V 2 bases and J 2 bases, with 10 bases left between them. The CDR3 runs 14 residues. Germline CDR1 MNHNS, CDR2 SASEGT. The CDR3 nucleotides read TGTGCCAGCAGTGAATGGGCCGGTACCTACGAGCAGTACTTC. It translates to CASSEWAGTYEQYF.

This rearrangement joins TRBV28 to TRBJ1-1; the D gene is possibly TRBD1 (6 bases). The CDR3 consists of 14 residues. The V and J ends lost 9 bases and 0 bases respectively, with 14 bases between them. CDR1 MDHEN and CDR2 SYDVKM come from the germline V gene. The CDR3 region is CASFKQGMNTEAFF. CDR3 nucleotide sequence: TGTGCCAGTTTCAAACAGGGCATGAACACTGAAGCTTTCTTT.

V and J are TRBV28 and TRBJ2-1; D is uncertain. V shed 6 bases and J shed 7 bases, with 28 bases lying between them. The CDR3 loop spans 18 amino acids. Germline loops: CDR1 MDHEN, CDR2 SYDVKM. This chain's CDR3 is CASRLRGSESPNSNEQFF. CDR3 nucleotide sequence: TGTGCCAGCAGACTGCGCGGTTCTGAGAGCCCGAACTCTAATGAGCAGTTCTTC.

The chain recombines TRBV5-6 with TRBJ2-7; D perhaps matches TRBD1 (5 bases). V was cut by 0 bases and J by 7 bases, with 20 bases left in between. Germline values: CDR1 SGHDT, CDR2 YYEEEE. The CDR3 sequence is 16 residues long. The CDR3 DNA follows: TGTGCCAGCAGCTTGGCCTTTGGTGACAGACTTCGGGAGCAGTACTTC. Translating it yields CASSLAFGDRLREQYF.

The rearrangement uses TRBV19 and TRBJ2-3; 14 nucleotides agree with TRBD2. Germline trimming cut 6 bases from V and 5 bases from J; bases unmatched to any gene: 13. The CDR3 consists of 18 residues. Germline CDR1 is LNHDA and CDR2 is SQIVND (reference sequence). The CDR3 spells CASSPGLAGAAGGDTQYF. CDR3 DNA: TGTGCCAGTAGCCCGGGACTAGCGGGAGCCGCTGGGGGAGATACGCAGTATTTT.

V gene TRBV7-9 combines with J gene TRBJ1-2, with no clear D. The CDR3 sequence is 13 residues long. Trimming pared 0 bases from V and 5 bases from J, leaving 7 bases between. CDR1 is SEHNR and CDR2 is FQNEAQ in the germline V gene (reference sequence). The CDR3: CASSLALGYGYTF. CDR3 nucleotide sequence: TGTGCCAGCAGCTTAGCGCTAGGGTATGGCTACACCTTC.

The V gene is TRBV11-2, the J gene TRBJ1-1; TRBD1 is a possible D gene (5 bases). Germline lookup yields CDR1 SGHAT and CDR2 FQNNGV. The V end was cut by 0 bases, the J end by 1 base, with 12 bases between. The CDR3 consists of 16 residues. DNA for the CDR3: TGTGCCAGCAGCTTAGATTTAGGGGTTCAGAACACTGAAGCTTTCTTT. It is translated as CASSLDLGVQNTEAFF.

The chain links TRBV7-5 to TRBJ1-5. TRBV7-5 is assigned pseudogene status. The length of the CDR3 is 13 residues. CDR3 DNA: TGTGCCAGCAGTCAGTGGGGAAATCAGCCCCAGCATTTT. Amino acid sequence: CASSQWGNQPQHF.

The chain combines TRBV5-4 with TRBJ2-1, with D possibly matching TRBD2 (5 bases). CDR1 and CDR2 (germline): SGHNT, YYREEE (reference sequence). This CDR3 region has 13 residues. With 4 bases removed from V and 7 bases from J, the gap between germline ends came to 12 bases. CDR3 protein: CASSPPRGNEQFF. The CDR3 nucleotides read TGTGCCAGCAGCCCCCCACGAGGGAATGAGCAGTTCTTC.

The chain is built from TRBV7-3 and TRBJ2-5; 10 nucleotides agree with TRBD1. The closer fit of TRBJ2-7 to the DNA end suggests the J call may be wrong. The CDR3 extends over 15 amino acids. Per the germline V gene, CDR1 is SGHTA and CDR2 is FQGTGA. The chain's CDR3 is CASSLGTGATYEQYF. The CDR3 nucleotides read TGTGCCAGCAGCCTCGGGACAGGGGCAACTTACGAGCAGTACTTC.